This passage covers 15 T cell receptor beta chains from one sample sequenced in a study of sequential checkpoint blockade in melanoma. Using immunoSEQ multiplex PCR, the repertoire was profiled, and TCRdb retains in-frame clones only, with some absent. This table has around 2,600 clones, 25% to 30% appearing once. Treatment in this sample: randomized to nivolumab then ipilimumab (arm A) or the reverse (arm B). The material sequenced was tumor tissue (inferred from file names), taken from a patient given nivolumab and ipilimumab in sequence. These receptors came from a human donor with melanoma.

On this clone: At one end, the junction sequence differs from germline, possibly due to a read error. Written as DNA, the CDR3 is TGTGCCAGTAGCGGGACAGGCTCCTCCGAGCAGTACTTC. Translated, it gives CASSGTGSSEQYF. The chain recombines TRBV19 with TRBJ2-7, with 8 bases fitting TRBD1. The CDR3 is made up of 13 amino acids. In germline, CDR1 is LNHDA, CDR2 SQIVND (reference sequence). Supplemented by reference TRBV19 and TRBJ2-7, the full variable domain reads DGGITQSPKYLFRKEGQNVTLSCEQNLNHDAMYWYRQDPGQGLRLIYYSQIVNDFQKGDIAEGYSVSREKKESFPLTVTSAQKNPTAFYLCASSGTGSSEQYFGPGTRLTVT.

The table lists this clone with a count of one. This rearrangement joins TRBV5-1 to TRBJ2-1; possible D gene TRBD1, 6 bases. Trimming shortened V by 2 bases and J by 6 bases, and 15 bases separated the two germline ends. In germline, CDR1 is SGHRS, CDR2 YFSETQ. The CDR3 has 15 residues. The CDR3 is CASSLGQLRPNEQFF. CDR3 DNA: TGCGCCAGCAGCTTAGGACAGCTCAGACCCAATGAGCAGTTCTTC.

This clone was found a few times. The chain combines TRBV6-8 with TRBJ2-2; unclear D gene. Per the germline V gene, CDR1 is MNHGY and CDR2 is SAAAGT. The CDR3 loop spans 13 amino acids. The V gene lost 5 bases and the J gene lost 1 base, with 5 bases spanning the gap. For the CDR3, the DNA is TGTGCCAGCAGTGACGGGAACACCGGGGAGCTGTTTTTT. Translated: CASSDGNTGELFF.

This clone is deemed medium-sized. Here the CDR3 DNA reads TGTGCCAGCAGCCTAAGGGCGAAAAACATTCAGTACTTC. It specifies CASSLRAKNIQYF. V and J are TRBV28 and TRBJ2-4, with D unclear. The length of the CDR3 is 13 residues. CDR1 and CDR2 from the germline V gene are MDHEN and SYDVKM. The V and J ends lost 6 bases and 4 bases respectively, with 10 bases between them. Full variable domain (outside the CDR3, taken from reference TRBV28 and TRBJ2-4): DVKVTQSSRYLVKRTGEKVFLECVQDMDHENMFWYRQDPGLGLRLIYFSYDVKMKEKGDIPEGYSVSREKKERFSLILESASTNQTSMYLCASSLRAKNIQYFGAGTRLSVL.

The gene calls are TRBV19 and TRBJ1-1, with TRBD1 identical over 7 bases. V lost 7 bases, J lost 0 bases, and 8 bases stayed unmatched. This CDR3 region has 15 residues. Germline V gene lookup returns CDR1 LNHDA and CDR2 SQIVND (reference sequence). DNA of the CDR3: TGTGCCAGTAAGGAGGGGGCGATAATGAACACTGAAGCTTTCTTT. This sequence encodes CASKEGAIMNTEAFF.

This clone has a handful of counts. The CDR3 loop reads CATSPEPPGTGFGYTF. In nucleotides, the CDR3 is TGTGCCACCAGCCCAGAACCCCCCGGGACAGGGTTTGGCTACACCTTC. The chain employs TRBV15 and TRBJ1-2, with 9 bases identical to TRBD1. Per the germline V gene, CDR1 is LNHNV and CDR2 is YYDKDF (reference sequence). Trimming at V came to 5 bases and at J to 7 bases, leaving 14 bases not matched to a gene. The CDR3 is made up of 16 amino acids.

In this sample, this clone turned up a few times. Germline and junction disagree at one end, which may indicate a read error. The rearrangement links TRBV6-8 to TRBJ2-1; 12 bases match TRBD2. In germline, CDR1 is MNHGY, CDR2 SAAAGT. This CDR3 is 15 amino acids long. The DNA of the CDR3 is TGTGCCATCAGTGGGCTAGCGGGGGGGCCCAATGAGCAGTTCTTC. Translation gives CAISGLAGGPNEQFF.

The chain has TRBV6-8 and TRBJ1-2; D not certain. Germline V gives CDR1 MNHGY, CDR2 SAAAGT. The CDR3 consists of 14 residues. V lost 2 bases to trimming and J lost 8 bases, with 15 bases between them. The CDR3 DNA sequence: TGTGCCAGCAGTTACGGGCTCCCATCGGGGGGCTACACCTTC. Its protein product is CASSYGLPSGGYTF.

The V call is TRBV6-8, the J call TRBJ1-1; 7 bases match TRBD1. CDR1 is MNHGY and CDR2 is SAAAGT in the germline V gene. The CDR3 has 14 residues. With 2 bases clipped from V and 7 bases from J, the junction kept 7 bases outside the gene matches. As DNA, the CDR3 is TGTGCCAGCAGTTACACAGGACAGGCGGATGAAGCTTTCTTT. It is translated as CASSYTGQADEAFF.

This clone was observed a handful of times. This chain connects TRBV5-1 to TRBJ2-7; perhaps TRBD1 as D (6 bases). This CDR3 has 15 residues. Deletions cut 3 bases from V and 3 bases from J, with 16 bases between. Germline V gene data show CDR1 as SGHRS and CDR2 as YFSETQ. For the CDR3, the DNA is TGCGCCAGCAGCTCCCCTACTACAGGGTTCTACGAGCAGTACTTC. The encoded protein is CASSSPTTGFYEQYF.

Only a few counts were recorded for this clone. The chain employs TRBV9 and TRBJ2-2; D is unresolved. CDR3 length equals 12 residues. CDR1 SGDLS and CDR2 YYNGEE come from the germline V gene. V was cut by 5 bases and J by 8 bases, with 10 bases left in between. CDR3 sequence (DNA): TGTGCCAGCAGTGATGTCTTGGGGGAGCTGTTTTTT. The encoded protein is CASSDVLGELFF.

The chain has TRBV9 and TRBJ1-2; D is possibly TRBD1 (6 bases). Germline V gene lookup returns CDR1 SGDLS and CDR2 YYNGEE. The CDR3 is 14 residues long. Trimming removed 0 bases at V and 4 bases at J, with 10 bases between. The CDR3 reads CASSVEQGPYGYTF. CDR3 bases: TGTGCCAGCAGCGTAGAACAGGGCCCCTATGGCTACACCTTC.

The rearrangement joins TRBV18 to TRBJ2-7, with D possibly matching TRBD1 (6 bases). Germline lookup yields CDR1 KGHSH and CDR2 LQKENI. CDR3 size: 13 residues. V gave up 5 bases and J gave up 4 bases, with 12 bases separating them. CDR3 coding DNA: TGTGCCAGCTCATCTGGGACACCATACGAGCAGTACTTC. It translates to CASSSGTPYEQYF.

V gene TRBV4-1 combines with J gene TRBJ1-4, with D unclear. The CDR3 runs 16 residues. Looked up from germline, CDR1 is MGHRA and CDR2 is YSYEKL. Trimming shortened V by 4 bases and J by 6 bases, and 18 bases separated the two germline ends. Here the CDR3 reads CASSLLKGGLHEKLFF. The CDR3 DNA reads TGCGCCAGCAGCCTCCTGAAAGGAGGTTTACATGAAAAACTGTTTTTT.

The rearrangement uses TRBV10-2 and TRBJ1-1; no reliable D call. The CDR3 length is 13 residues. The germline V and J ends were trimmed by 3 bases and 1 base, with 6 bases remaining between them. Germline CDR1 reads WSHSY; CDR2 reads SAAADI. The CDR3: CASSDSGNTEAFF. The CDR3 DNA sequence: TGCGCCAGCAGTGATTCAGGGAACACTGAAGCTTTCTTT.